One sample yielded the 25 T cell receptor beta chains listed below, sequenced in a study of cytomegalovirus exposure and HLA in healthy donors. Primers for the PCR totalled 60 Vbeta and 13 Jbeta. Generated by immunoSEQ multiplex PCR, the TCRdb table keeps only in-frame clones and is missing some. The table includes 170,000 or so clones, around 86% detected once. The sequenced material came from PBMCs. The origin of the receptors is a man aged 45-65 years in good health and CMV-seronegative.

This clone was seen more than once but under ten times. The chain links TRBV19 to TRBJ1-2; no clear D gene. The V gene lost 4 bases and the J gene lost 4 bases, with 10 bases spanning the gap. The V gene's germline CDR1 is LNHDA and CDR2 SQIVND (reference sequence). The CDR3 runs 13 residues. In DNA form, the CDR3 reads TGTGCCAGTAGTACCCACAGTGTCTATGGCTACACCTTC. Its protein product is CASSTHSVYGYTF.

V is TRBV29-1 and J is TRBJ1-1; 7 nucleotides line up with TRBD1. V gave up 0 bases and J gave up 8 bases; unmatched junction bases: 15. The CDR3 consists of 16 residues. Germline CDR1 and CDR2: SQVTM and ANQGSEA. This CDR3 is CSVEEKAGGLYLEAFF. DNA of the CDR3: TGCAGCGTTGAAGAGAAGGCAGGGGGGTTATATCTGGAAGCTTTCTTT.

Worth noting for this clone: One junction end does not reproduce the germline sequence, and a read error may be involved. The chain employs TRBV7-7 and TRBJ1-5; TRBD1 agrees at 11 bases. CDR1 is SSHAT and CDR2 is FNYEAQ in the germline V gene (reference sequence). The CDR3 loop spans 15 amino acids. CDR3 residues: CASRTGGKSNQPQHF. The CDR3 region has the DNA TGTGCTAGCAGGACAGGGGGCAAAAGCAATCAGCCCCAGCATTTT.

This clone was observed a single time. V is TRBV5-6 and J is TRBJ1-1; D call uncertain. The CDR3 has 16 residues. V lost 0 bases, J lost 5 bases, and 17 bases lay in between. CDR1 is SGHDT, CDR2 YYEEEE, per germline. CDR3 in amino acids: CASSLGREVAWTEAFF. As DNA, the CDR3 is TGTGCCAGCAGCTTGGGTAGGGAAGTAGCGTGGACTGAAGCTTTCTTT.

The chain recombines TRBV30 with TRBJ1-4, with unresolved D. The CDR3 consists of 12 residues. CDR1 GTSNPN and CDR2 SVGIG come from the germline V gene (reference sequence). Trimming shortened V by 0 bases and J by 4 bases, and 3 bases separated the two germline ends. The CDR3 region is CAWSVGNEKLFF. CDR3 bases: TGTGCCTGGAGTGTCGGTAATGAAAAACTGTTTTTT.

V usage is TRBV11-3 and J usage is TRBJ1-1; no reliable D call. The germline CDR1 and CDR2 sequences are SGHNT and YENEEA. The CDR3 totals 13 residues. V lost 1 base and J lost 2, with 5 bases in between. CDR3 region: CASSLGVNTEAFF. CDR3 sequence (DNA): TGTGCCAGCAGCTTAGGAGTTAACACTGAAGCTTTCTTT.

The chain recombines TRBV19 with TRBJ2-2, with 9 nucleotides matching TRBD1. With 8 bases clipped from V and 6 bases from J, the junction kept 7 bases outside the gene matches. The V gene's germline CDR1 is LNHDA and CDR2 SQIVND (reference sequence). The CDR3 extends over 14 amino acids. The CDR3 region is CASRGTGSAGELFF. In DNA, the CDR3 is TGTGCCAGTCGGGGGACAGGGTCAGCCGGGGAGCTGTTTTTT.

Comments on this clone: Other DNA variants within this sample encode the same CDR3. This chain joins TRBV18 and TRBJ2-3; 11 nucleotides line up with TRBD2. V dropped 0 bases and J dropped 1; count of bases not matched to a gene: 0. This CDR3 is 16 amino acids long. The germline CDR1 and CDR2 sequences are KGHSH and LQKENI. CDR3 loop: CASSPPGLAGTDTQYF. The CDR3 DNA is TGTGCCAGCTCACCACCGGGACTAGCGGGCACAGATACGCAGTATTTT.

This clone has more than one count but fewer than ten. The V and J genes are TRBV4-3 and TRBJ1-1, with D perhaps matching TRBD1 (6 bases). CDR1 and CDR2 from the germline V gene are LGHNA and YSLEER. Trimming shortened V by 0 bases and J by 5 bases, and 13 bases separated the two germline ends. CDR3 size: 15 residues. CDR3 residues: CASSQDRGWRTEAFF. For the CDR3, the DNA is TGCGCCAGCAGCCAAGACAGGGGTTGGCGGACTGAAGCTTTCTTT.

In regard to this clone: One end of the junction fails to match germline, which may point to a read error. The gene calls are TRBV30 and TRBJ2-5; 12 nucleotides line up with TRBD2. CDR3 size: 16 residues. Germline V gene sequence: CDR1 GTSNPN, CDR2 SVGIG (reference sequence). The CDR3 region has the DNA TGTGTCTGGAGTGTCGGGACTAGCGGGCCGAAAGAGACCCAGTACTTC. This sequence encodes CVWSVGTSGPKETQYF.

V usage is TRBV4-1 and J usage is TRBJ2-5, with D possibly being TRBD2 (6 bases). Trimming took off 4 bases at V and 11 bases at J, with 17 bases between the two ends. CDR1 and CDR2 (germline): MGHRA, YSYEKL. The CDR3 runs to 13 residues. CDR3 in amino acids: CASSPPRPGEQYF. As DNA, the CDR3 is TGCGCCAGCAGCCCTCCCCGGCCGGGGGAGCAGTACTTC.

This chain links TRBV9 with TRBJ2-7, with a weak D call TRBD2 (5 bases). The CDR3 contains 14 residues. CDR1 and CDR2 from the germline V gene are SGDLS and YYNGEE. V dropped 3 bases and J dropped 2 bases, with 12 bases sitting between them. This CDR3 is CASSDGNPPYEQYF. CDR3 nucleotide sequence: TGTGCCAGCAGCGACGGGAATCCCCCCTACGAGCAGTACTTC.

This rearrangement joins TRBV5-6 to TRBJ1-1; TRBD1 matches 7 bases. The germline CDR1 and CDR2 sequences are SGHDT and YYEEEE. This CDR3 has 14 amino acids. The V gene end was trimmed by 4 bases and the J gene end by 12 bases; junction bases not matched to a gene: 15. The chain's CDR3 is CASSRDRERLKPFF. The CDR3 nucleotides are TGTGCCAGCAGCCGGGACAGAGAGAGGTTGAAGCCTTTCTTT.

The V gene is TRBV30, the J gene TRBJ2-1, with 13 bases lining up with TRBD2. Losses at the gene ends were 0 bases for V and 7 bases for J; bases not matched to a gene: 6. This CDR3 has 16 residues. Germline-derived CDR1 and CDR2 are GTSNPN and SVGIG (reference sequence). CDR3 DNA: TGTGCCTGGAGTGTACGGGGACTAGCGGGATCAAATGAGCAGTTCTTC. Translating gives CAWSVRGLAGSNEQFF.

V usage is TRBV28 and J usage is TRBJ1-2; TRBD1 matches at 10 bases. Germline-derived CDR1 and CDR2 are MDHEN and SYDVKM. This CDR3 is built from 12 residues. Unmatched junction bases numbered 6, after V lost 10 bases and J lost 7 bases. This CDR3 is CATRTGGRGYTF. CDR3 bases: TGTGCCACCCGGACAGGGGGACGTGGCTACACCTTC.

The CDR3 protein is CASSRQDSYEQYF. CDR3 DNA sequence: TGTGCCAGTAGCCGACAGGACTCCTACGAGCAGTACTTC. The chain is built from TRBV19 and TRBJ2-7; D is possibly TRBD1 (6 bases). Between the trimmed V and J ends, which lost 6 bases and 0 bases, there was a span of 9 bases. The CDR3 runs 13 residues. CDR1 is LNHDA, CDR2 SQIVND, per germline (reference sequence).

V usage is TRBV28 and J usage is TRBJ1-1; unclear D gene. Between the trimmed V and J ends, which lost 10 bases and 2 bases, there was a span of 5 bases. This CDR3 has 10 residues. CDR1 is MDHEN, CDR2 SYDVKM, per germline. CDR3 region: CATSNTEAFF. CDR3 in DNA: TGTGCCACCTCTAACACTGAAGCTTTCTTT. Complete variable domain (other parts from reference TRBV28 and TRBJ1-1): DVKVTQSSRYLVKRTGEKVFLECVQDMDHENMFWYRQDPGLGLRLIYFSYDVKMKEKGDIPEGYSVSREKKERFSLILESASTNQTSMYLCATSNTEAFFGQGTRLTVV.

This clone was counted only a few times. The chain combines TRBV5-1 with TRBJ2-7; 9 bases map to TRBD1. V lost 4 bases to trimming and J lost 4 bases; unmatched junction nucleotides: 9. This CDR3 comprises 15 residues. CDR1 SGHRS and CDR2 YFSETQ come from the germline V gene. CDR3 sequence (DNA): TGCGCCAGCAGCGGACCGGGACAGGGACAATACGAGCAGTACTTC. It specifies CASSGPGQGQYEQYF. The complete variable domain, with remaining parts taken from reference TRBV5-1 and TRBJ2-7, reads KAGVTQTPRYLIKTRGQQVTLSCSPISGHRSVSWYQQTPGQGLQFLFEYFSETQRNKGNFPGRFSGRQFSNSRSEMNVSTLELGDSALYLCASSGPGQGQYEQYFGPGTRLTVT.

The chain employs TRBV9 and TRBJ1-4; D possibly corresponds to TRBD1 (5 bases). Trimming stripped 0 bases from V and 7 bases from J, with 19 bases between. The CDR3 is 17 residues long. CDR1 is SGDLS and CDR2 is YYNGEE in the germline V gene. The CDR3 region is CASSVGRSGGGFEKLFF. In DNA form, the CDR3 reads TGTGCCAGCAGCGTAGGCAGGTCCGGGGGTGGTTTTGAAAAACTGTTTTTT. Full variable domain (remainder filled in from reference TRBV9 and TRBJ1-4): DSGVTQTPKHLITATGQRVTLRCSPRSGDLSVYWYQQSLDQGLQFLIQYYNGEERAKGNILERFSAQQFPDLHSELNLSSLELGDSALYFCASSVGRSGGGFEKLFFGSGTQLSVL.

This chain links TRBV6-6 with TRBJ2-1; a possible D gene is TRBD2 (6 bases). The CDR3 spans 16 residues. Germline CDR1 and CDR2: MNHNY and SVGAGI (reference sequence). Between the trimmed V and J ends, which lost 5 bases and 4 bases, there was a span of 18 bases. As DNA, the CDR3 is TGTGCCAGCAGTGTACGGGCCGGGGGAACATACAATGAGCAGTTCTTC. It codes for CASSVRAGGTYNEQFF.

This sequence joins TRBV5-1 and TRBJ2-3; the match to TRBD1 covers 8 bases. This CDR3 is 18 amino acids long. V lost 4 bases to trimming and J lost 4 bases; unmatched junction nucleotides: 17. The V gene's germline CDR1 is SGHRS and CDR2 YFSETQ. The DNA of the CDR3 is TGCGCCAGCAGCCCATCGCAATATACAGGGGGAATGTCAGATACGCAGTATTTT. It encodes CASSPSQYTGGMSDTQYF.

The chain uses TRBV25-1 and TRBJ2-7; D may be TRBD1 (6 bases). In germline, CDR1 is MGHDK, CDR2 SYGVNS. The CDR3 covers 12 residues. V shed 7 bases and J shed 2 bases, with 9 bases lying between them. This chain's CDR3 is CASNGDTYEQYF. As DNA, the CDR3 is TGTGCCAGCAATGGGGACACCTACGAGCAGTACTTC.

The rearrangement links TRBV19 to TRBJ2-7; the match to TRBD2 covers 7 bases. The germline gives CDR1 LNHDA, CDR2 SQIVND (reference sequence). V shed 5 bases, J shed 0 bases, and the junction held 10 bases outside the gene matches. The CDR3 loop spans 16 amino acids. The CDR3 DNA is TGTGCCAGTAGTTCCTCTTTGGGGGAGGGCTCCTACGAGCAGTACTTC. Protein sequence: CASSSSLGEGSYEQYF.

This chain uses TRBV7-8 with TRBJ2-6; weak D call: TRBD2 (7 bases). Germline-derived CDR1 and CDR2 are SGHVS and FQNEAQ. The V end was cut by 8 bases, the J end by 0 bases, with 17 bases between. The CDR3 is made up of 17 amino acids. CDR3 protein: CASGGARVLSGANVLTF. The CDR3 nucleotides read TGTGCCAGCGGGGGGGCCAGGGTCCTCTCTGGGGCCAACGTCCTGACTTTC.

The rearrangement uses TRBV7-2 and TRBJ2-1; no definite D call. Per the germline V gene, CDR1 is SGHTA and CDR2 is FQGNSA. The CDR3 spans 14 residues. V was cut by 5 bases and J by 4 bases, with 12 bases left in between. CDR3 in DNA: TGTGCCAGCAGCCCTCCTTGGGCTTACAATGAGCAGTTCTTC. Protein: CASSPPWAYNEQFF.